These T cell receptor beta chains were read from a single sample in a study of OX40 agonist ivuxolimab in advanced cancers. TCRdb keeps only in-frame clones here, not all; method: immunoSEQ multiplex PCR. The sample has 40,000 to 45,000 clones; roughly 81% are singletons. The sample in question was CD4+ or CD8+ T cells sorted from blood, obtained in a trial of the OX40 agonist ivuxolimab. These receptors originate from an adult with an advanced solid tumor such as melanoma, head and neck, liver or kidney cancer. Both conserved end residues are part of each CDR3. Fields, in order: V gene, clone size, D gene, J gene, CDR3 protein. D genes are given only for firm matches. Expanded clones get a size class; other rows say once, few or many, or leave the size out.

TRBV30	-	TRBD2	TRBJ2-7	CAWSREGYEQYF
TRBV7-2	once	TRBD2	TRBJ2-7	CASSLVLAGELYYEQYF
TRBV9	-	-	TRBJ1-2	CASTMGRGGPYGYTF
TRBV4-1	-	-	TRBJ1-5	CASSLDLISGNQPQHF
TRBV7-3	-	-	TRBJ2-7	CASSLGLGPSYEQYF
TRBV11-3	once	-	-	CASSLGPAPGDEQYF
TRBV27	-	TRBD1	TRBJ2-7	CASSFTAGGSYEQYF
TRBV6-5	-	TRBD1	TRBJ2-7	CAISGTGGVYEQYF
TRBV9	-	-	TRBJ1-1	CASSGRDTLLNTEAFF
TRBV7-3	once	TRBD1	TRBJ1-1	CASSPPDRDLNTEAFF
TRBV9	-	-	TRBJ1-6	CASSVFQTPSPLHF
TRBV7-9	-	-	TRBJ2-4	CASSSIHDPLAKNIQYF
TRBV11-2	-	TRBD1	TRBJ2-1	CASSLGTGANNEQFF
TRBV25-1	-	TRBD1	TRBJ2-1	CASSGRGTGGPYNEQFF
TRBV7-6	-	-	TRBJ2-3	CASSSWGDTQYF
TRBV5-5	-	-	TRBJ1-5	CASSFVGGNQPQHF